This T cell receptor (beta chain) is from a study of blood T cell repertoires in COVID-19. The assay was immunoSEQ multiplex PCR, and TCRdb's table has in-frame clones only and misses some. The profile shows about 270,000 clones, 88% of them singletons. Sequenced sample: PBMCs or T cells enriched from blood (not recorded which). This clonotype originated in a woman aged 25 to 39 who had recovered from COVID-19.

The CDR3: CASSVVDTNTGELFF. The CDR3 DNA reads TGTGCCAGCAGCGTAGTCGACACGAACACCGGGGAGCTGTTTTTT. The chain links TRBV9 to TRBJ2-2; D remains unclear. Germline V gene data show CDR1 as SGDLS and CDR2 as YYNGEE. Trimming shortened V by 0 bases and J by 0 bases, and 6 bases separated the two germline ends. CDR3 size: 15 residues.